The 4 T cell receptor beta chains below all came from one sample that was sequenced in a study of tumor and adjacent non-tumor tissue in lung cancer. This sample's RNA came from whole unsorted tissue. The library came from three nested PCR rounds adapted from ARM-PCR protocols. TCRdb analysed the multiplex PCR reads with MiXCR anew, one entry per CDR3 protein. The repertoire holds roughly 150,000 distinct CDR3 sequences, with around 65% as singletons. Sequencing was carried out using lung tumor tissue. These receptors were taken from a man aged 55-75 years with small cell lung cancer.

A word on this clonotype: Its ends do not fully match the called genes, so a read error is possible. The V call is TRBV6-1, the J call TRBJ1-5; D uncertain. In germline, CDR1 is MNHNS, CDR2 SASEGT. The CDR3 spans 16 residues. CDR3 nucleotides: TGTGCCAACAGTGAAGCCAGCATGATACGGGATCAGCCCCAGCATTTT. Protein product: CANSEASMIRDQPQHF.

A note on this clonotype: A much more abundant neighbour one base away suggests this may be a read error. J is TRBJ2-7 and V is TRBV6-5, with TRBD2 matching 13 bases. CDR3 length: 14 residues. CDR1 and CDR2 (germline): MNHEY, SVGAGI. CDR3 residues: CANSRLAGGLEQYF. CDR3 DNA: TGTGCCAACAGTAGACTAGCGGGAGGACTCGAGCAGTACTTC.

The CDR3 here is CASSVRPGQGEGEQFF. For the CDR3, the DNA is TGTGCCAGCAGCGTAAGGCCGGGACAGGGAGAGGGTGAGCAGTTCTTC. The rearrangement joins TRBV7-8 to TRBJ2-1; the match to TRBD1 covers 9 bases. CDR1 is SGHVS and CDR2 is FQNEAQ in the germline V gene. This CDR3 is built from 16 residues. The J segment lost 9 bases and the V segment lost 5 bases, leaving 14 bases of the junction unmatched. Variable domain in full (rest from reference TRBV7-8 and TRBJ2-1): GAGVSQSPRYKVAKRGQDVALRCDPISGHVSLFWYQQALGQGPEFLTYFQNEAQLDKSGLPSDRFFAERPEGSVSTLKIQRTQQEDSAVYLCASSVRPGQGEGEQFFGPGTRLTVL.

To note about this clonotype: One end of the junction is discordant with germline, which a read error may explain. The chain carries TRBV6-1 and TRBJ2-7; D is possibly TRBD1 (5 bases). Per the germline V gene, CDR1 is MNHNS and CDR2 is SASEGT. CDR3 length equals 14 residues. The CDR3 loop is CAGSEAQGPRGQYF. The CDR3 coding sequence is TGTGCCGGCAGTGAAGCGCAGGGCCCGCGCGGGCAGTACTTC.